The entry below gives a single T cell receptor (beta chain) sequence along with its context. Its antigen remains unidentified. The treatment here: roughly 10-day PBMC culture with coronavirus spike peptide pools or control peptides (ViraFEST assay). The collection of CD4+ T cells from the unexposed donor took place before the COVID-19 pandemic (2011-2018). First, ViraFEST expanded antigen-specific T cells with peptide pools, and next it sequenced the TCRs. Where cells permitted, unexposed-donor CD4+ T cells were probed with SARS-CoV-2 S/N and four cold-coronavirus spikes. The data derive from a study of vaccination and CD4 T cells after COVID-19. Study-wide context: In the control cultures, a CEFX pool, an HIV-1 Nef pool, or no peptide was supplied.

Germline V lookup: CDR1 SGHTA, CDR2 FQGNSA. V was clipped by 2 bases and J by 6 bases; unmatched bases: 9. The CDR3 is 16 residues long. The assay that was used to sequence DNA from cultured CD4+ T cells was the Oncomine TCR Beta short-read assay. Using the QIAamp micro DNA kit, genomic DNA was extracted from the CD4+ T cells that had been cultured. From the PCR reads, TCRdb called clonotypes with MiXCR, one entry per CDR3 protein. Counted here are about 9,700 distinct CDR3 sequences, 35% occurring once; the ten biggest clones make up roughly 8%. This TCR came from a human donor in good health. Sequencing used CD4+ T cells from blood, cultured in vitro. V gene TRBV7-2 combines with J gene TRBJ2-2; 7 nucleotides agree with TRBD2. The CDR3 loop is CASSLWASGGPGELFF. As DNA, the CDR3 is TGTGCCAGCAGCTTATGGGCTAGCGGTGGACCCGGGGAGCTGTTTTTT. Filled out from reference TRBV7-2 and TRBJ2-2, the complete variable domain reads GAGVSQSPSNKVTEKGKDVELRCDPISGHTALYWYRQSLGQGLEFLIYFQGNSAPDKSGLPSDRFSAERTGGSVSTLTIQRTQQEDSAVYLCASSLWASGGPGELFFGEGSRLTVL.